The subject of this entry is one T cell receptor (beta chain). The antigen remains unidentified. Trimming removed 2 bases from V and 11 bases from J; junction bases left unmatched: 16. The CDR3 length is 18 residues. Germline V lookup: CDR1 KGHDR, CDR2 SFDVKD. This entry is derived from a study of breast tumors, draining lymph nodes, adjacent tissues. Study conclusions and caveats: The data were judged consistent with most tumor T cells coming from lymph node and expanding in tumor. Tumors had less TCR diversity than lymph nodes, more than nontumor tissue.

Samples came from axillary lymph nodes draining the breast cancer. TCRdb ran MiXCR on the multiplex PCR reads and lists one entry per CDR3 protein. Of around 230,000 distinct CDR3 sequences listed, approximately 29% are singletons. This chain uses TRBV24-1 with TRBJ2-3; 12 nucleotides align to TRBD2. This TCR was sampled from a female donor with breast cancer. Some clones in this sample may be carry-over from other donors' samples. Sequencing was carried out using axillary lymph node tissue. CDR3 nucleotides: TGTGCCACCAGTGATTCCCTCGTGACTAGCGGGAGTAGCGATGAGCAGTATTTT. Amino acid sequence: CATSDSLVTSGSSDEQYF.